A selection of T cell receptor beta chains follows, all from one sample in a study of T-cell memory formation after mild COVID-19. TCRdb passed the 5' RACE reads through MiXCR, listing each CDR3 protein once. The data contain about 320,000 distinct CDR3 sequences, roughly an eighth of them singletons. The sample consisted of PBMCs or a T cell subset sorted from them (not recorded which). The receptors were sampled from a man aged 18 to 29 who had mild COVID-19 (a few samples of this study predate the infection). Cell type and time point are not known. Both conserved end residues are part of each CDR3. The order of the fields is J gene, D gene, V gene, clone size, CDR3 DNA, CDR3 protein. A D gene is named only where the DNA matches it firmly. Size is stated for part of the rows, as once, few or many counts, or as a class when the clone is expanded.

j_gene: TRBJ1-1
d_gene: NA
v_gene: TRBV5-1
abundance: many
CDR3nt: TGCGCCAGCAGCCTAACTAGTTCAGTGGGCAAGGGGCTGGCAGAAGCTTTCTTT
CDR3aa: CASSLTSSVGKGLAEAFF

j_gene: TRBJ2-1
d_gene: TRBD2
v_gene: TRBV7-3
abundance: NA
CDR3nt: TGTGCCAGCAGCTTAACGACGGGGGGTTACAATGAGCAGTTCTTC
CDR3aa: CASSLTTGGYNEQFF

j_gene: TRBJ2-5
d_gene: TRBD1
v_gene: TRBV20-1
abundance: many
CDR3nt: TGCAGTCCAGCCCGGGACAGTTGGTACCAAGAGACCCAGTACTTC
CDR3aa: CSPARDSWYQETQYF

j_gene: TRBJ2-1
d_gene: NA
v_gene: TRBV7-2
abundance: NA
CDR3nt: TGTGCCAGCAGCCCACTTGGCGGAGGGTCTCCCTTTGGGCAGTTCTTC
CDR3aa: CASSPLGGGSPFGQFF

j_gene: TRBJ1-6
d_gene: NA
v_gene: TRBV20-1
abundance: NA
CDR3nt: TGCAGTGCTAGGCCGACAGCGAGCTCCTATAATTCACCCCTCCACTTT
CDR3aa: CSARPTASSYNSPLHF

j_gene: TRBJ1-3
d_gene: NA
v_gene: TRBV20-1
abundance: many
CDR3nt: TGCAGTGCTAGACAGGGTAGCTCTGGAAACACCATATATTTT
CDR3aa: CSARQGSSGNTIYF

j_gene: TRBJ2-7
d_gene: NA
v_gene: TRBV7-2
abundance: many
CDR3nt: TGTGCCAGCAGCCAAGCAGGGACCCGACAGTACTTC
CDR3aa: CASSQAGTRQYF

j_gene: TRBJ2-5
d_gene: NA
v_gene: TRBV4-3
abundance: many
CDR3nt: TGCGCCAGCAGCCAAGTTTTAGAGGGGAGGGAGACCCAGTACTTC
CDR3aa: CASSQVLEGRETQYF

j_gene: TRBJ1-1
d_gene: TRBD1
v_gene: TRBV4-3
abundance: few
CDR3nt: TGCGCCAGCAGCCGTGGGACAGGCTCTCTGCCGAAAGCTTTCTTT
CDR3aa: CASSRGTGSLPKAFF

j_gene: TRBJ2-5
d_gene: NA
v_gene: TRBV7-3
abundance: few
CDR3nt: TGTGCCAGCAGCCCAGACGGACTACCCCCGTACTTC
CDR3aa: CASSPDGLPPYF

j_gene: TRBJ1-1
d_gene: TRBD1
v_gene: TRBV12-3/TRBV12-4
abundance: NA
CDR3nt: TGTGCCAGCAGTTCCCTAGGGGGCCCCACTGAAGCTTTCTTT
CDR3aa: CASSSLGGPTEAFF

j_gene: TRBJ2-5
d_gene: TRBD2
v_gene: TRBV20-1
abundance: few
CDR3nt: TGCAGTGCTAGTCCTCCAGCGGGGGGGACCCAAGAGACCCAGTACTTC
CDR3aa: CSASPPAGGTQETQYF

j_gene: TRBJ2-7
d_gene: TRBD2
v_gene: TRBV20-1
abundance: few
CDR3nt: TGCAGTGCGAGAGCGGGGGGGACTTACGAGCAGTACTTC
CDR3aa: CSARAGGTYEQYF

j_gene: TRBJ2-7
d_gene: TRBD2
v_gene: TRBV12-3/TRBV12-4
abundance: NA
CDR3nt: TGTGCCAGCAGCCCAAGACCTGGACTAGCGGGAACCAGCTCCTACGAGCAGTACTTC
CDR3aa: CASSPRPGLAGTSSYEQYF

j_gene: TRBJ1-5
d_gene: NA
v_gene: TRBV9
abundance: few
CDR3nt: TGTGCCAGCAGCGTAGGGGGGGTGTCTCAGCCCCAGCATTTT
CDR3aa: CASSVGGVSQPQHF

j_gene: TRBJ1-6
d_gene: NA
v_gene: TRBV20-1
abundance: many
CDR3nt: TGCAGTGCTAGACTCACAGGCAGAGGGAATTCACCCCTCCACTTT
CDR3aa: CSARLTGRGNSPLHF

j_gene: TRBJ2-7
d_gene: TRBD1
v_gene: TRBV5-5
abundance: NA
CDR3nt: TGTGCCAGCAGCTTGGCGGGACAGTTCCGTGAGAACTACGAGCAGTACTTC
CDR3aa: CASSLAGQFRENYEQYF

j_gene: TRBJ2-1
d_gene: NA
v_gene: TRBV7-9
abundance: NA
CDR3nt: TGTGCCAGCAGCTCCGTGGGCGGGCCCTACAATGAGCAGTTCTTC
CDR3aa: CASSSVGGPYNEQFF

j_gene: TRBJ2-7
d_gene: NA
v_gene: TRBV11-1
abundance: NA
CDR3nt: TGTGCCAGCAGTCACCCTCCTCGCTACGAGCAGTACTTC
CDR3aa: CASSHPPRYEQYF

j_gene: TRBJ2-5
d_gene: NA
v_gene: TRBV4-1
abundance: NA
CDR3nt: TGCGCCAGCAGCCAAGACATCTTTGGGGAGACCCAGTACTTC
CDR3aa: CASSQDIFGETQYF

j_gene: TRBJ2-5
d_gene: TRBD1
v_gene: TRBV29-1
abundance: few
CDR3nt: TGCAGCGTTGTCCCAGGGGGCGTGGAGACCCAGTACTTC
CDR3aa: CSVVPGGVETQYF

j_gene: TRBJ2-2
d_gene: NA
v_gene: TRBV10-3
abundance: NA
CDR3nt: TGTGCCATCGGCAAGACTCCCACGGGCCCCGGGGAGCTGTTTTTT
CDR3aa: CAIGKTPTGPGELFF

j_gene: TRBJ2-5
d_gene: NA
v_gene: TRBV20-1
abundance: few
CDR3nt: TGCAGTGTTACCGGCGGGAACCAAGAGACCCAGTACTTC
CDR3aa: CSVTGGNQETQYF

j_gene: TRBJ1-1
d_gene: NA
v_gene: TRBV4-3
abundance: NA
CDR3nt: TGCGCCAGCAGCCCTACCGACTTGAGCACTGAAGCTTTCTTT
CDR3aa: CASSPTDLSTEAFF

j_gene: TRBJ2-5
d_gene: NA
v_gene: TRBV7-3
abundance: NA
CDR3nt: TGTGCCAGCAGCATGGGGGACACGGGCTTGCAAGAGACCCAGTACTTC
CDR3aa: CASSMGDTGLQETQYF

j_gene: TRBJ2-5
d_gene: NA
v_gene: TRBV5-5
abundance: few
CDR3nt: TGTGCCAGCAGCATAGGCCGTTCTACAGGGGGGGAGGAGACCCAGTACTTC
CDR3aa: CASSIGRSTGGEETQYF

j_gene: TRBJ1-1
d_gene: NA
v_gene: TRBV12-3/TRBV12-4
abundance: NA
CDR3nt: TGTGCCAGCAGTTTATTACAGGGCTATACTGAAGCTTTCTTT
CDR3aa: CASSLLQGYTEAFF

j_gene: TRBJ2-3
d_gene: NA
v_gene: TRBV20-1
abundance: NA
CDR3nt: TGCAGTGCTAGAGATGGGGAAAGGGTGGGGCTAGTCACCTCTACGCAGTATTTT
CDR3aa: CSARDGERVGLVTSTQYF

j_gene: TRBJ1-5
d_gene: NA
v_gene: TRBV20-1
abundance: few
CDR3nt: TGCAGTGCTAGACGGCAGCGGGACCAGCCCCAGCATTTT
CDR3aa: CSARRQRDQPQHF

j_gene: TRBJ2-5
d_gene: TRBD2
v_gene: TRBV10-3
abundance: NA
CDR3nt: TGTGCCATCAGTGGGGTGGCTAGCGGGGGTGACCAAGAGACCCAGTACTTC
CDR3aa: CAISGVASGGDQETQYF

j_gene: TRBJ2-1
d_gene: TRBD1
v_gene: TRBV15
abundance: NA
CDR3nt: TGTGCCACCAGCGGTAGACAGGGGGCGGGTAATGAGCAGTTCTTC
CDR3aa: CATSGRQGAGNEQFF

j_gene: TRBJ2-5
d_gene: NA
v_gene: TRBV5-1
abundance: few
CDR3nt: TGCGCCAGCAGCCAATCAGGTATCCAAGAGACCCAGTACTTC
CDR3aa: CASSQSGIQETQYF

j_gene: TRBJ2-7
d_gene: TRBD1
v_gene: TRBV11-1
abundance: few
CDR3nt: TGTGCCAGCAGCCTAATGGGACAGAACTACGAGCAGTACTTC
CDR3aa: CASSLMGQNYEQYF

j_gene: TRBJ1-3
d_gene: NA
v_gene: TRBV28
abundance: NA
CDR3nt: TGTGCCAGCAATACAGGGGGAAACACCATATATTTT
CDR3aa: CASNTGGNTIYF

j_gene: TRBJ2-3
d_gene: TRBD1
v_gene: TRBV4-2
abundance: NA
CDR3nt: TGTGCCAGCAGCCGGGGGACAGGGGGAAGCACAGATACGCAGTATTTT
CDR3aa: CASSRGTGGSTDTQYF

j_gene: TRBJ1-4
d_gene: NA
v_gene: TRBV7-3
abundance: few
CDR3nt: TGTGCCAGCAGCTTCAGATACGATGAAAAACTGTTTTTT
CDR3aa: CASSFRYDEKLFF

j_gene: TRBJ1-6
d_gene: TRBD1
v_gene: TRBV6-5
abundance: few
CDR3nt: TGTGCCATAAAGACAGGGAACTCACCCCTCCACTTT
CDR3aa: CAIKTGNSPLHF

j_gene: TRBJ2-5
d_gene: NA
v_gene: TRBV2
abundance: NA
CDR3nt: TGTGCCAGCAGTGTATCTAGCTGGGTGTCCCAGTACTTC
CDR3aa: CASSVSSWVSQYF

j_gene: TRBJ1-4
d_gene: NA
v_gene: TRBV7-2
abundance: NA
CDR3nt: TGTGCCAGCAGCTTAGAGTCCAGGGGAACTAATGAAAAACTGTTTTTT
CDR3aa: CASSLESRGTNEKLFF

j_gene: TRBJ1-2
d_gene: NA
v_gene: TRBV4-1
abundance: few
CDR3nt: TGCGCCAGCAGCCAAGTCCTAACGGGGTCGGGCTATGGCTACACCTTC
CDR3aa: CASSQVLTGSGYGYTF

j_gene: TRBJ1-4
d_gene: NA
v_gene: TRBV7-2
abundance: NA
CDR3nt: TGTGCCAGCAGCAGCGAAGGGACAACTAATGAAAAACTGTTTTTT
CDR3aa: CASSSEGTTNEKLFF

j_gene: TRBJ1-1
d_gene: NA
v_gene: TRBV3-1
abundance: NA
CDR3nt: TGTGCCAGCAGCCAAGATTTCCGGGACACTGAAGCTTTCTTT
CDR3aa: CASSQDFRDTEAFF

j_gene: TRBJ2-5
d_gene: TRBD1
v_gene: TRBV28
abundance: few
CDR3nt: TGTGCCAGCAGCGCCTACAGGGGACAATACCAAGAGACCCAGTACTTC
CDR3aa: CASSAYRGQYQETQYF

j_gene: TRBJ2-5
d_gene: TRBD2
v_gene: TRBV4-3
abundance: NA
CDR3nt: TGCGCCAGCAGCCAAGAGCTAGCGGGGGACTTGTTACAGTACTTC
CDR3aa: CASSQELAGDLLQYF

j_gene: TRBJ2-1
d_gene: TRBD2
v_gene: TRBV5-1
abundance: NA
CDR3nt: TGCGCCAGCAGCTTGGCCGAGAAAGCGGGACGGCACAATGAGCAGTTCTTC
CDR3aa: CASSLAEKAGRHNEQFF

j_gene: TRBJ1-4
d_gene: NA
v_gene: TRBV7-9
abundance: few
CDR3nt: TGTGCCAGCAGCCCGAGGGGGGGTAATGAAAAACTGTTTTTT
CDR3aa: CASSPRGGNEKLFF

j_gene: TRBJ1-1
d_gene: NA
v_gene: TRBV20-1
abundance: NA
CDR3nt: TGCAGCCAGGTGAAGAACACTGAAGCTTTCTTT
CDR3aa: CSQVKNTEAFF

j_gene: TRBJ2-1
d_gene: NA
v_gene: TRBV4-2
abundance: NA
CDR3nt: TGTGCCAGCAGCCAGGATTGGGGGCGGGCTGAGCAGTTCTTC
CDR3aa: CASSQDWGRAEQFF

j_gene: TRBJ2-1
d_gene: NA
v_gene: TRBV5-1
abundance: NA
CDR3nt: TGCGCCAGCAGCTCCGTCCCGGGCGGTTACAATGAGCAGTTCTTC
CDR3aa: CASSSVPGGYNEQFF

j_gene: TRBJ1-6
d_gene: NA
v_gene: TRBV5-5
abundance: NA
CDR3nt: TGTGCCAGCAGCTTGGCCAGGGCGGATTCACCCCTCCACTTT
CDR3aa: CASSLARADSPLHF

j_gene: TRBJ1-3
d_gene: NA
v_gene: TRBV6-1
abundance: NA
CDR3nt: TGTGCCAGCAGCCTCACAAGTTTCTCTGGAAACACCATATATTTT
CDR3aa: CASSLTSFSGNTIYF

j_gene: TRBJ1-6
d_gene: NA
v_gene: TRBV5-5
abundance: NA
CDR3nt: TGTGCCAGCAGCTCTCGAGGGGCGACTAATTCACCCCTCCACTTT
CDR3aa: CASSSRGATNSPLHF

j_gene: TRBJ2-7
d_gene: NA
v_gene: TRBV5-1
abundance: many
CDR3nt: TGCGCCAGCAGCTTGGTCGGGGGTCCCCTCTACGAGCAGTACTTC
CDR3aa: CASSLVGGPLYEQYF

j_gene: TRBJ2-2
d_gene: NA
v_gene: TRBV6-2/TRBV6-3
abundance: NA
CDR3nt: TGTGCCAGCAGCACAGGGTCGGGGGAGCTGTTTTTT
CDR3aa: CASSTGSGELFF

j_gene: TRBJ1-4
d_gene: NA
v_gene: TRBV9
abundance: NA
CDR3nt: TGTGCCAGCAGCGCCCGAGGTTGGGGTCGCGAGCGAGAAAAACTGTTTTTT
CDR3aa: CASSARGWGREREKLFF